The source of this TCR beta chain is a study of CD8 T cells in Susac syndrome. Random hexamers were used to reverse transcribe an amount of about 0.45 to 1 ug RNA. Multiplex immunoSEQ PCR targeted 54 Vbeta and 13 Jbeta TCR beta segments. One entry per CDR3 protein, called by TCRdb with MiXCR from the immunoSEQ multiplex PCR reads. The data contain about 210,000 distinct CDR3 sequences, 95% of them seen just once; the ten biggest clones take up 0.085% to 0.1%. TEMRA cells underwent FACS enrichment and CD8+ and CD4+ T cells underwent negative isolation. The J segment lost 5 bases and the V segment lost 7 bases, leaving 10 bases of the junction unmatched. Per germline, CDR1 LGHDT and CDR2 YNNKEL (reference sequence). The CDR3 loop spans 14 amino acids.

The genes are TRBV3-1 and TRBJ2-5; 7 nucleotides align to TRBD2. The receptor was derived from a human donor with multiple sclerosis. Input material: CD4+ T cells from PBMCs. The CDR3 protein is CASTLLGGFETQYF. CDR3 DNA sequence: TGTGCCAGCACTCTCCTGGGGGGGTTTGAGACCCAGTACTTC.